This T cell receptor beta chain was sequenced during a study of blood T cell repertoires in COVID-19. On the study more broadly: COVID-19 samples, acute and convalescent, were from the United States, Italy and Spain. Sample material is recorded as cDNA or gDNA derived from T cells, B-cell-depleted T cells, or PBMCs.

In germline, CDR1 is LGHDT, CDR2 YNNKEL (reference sequence). The V and J ends lost 0 bases and 0 bases respectively, with 11 bases between them. The CDR3 covers 16 residues. Cohort placement rested on clinical history that participants reported themselves. As handled by the study authors: Reference gene primer amplification gave estimated nucleated cell counts. The protocol was immunoSEQ multiplex PCR, while the TCRdb copy is restricted to in-frame clones and leaves out a portion. For V, J and clone size, that table is used; D and trimming come from the DNA. The data contain 390,000 or so clones, about 87% of them singletons.

Sequences were obtained from PBMCs or T cells enriched from blood (not recorded which). The chain joins TRBV3-1 (or the pseudogene TRBV3-2) to TRBJ1-2; D uncertain. The origin of this receptor is a woman aged 45 to 65 who had recovered from COVID-19. Written as DNA, the CDR3 is TGTGCCAGCAGCCAAGATTTGGCTTATCCTAACTATGGCTACACCTTC. It is translated as CASSQDLAYPNYGYTF.